This T cell receptor (beta chain) was sequenced for a study of early T cells in non-severe SARS-CoV-2 infection. This clonotype came up a few times. TCRdb recomputed calls from the 5' RACE reads with MiXCR, one row per CDR3 protein. The repertoire has some 67,000 distinct CDR3 sequences, 10% of them found once; the top ten carry about a sixth. Germline assignment: CDR1 MNHEY and CDR2 SMNVEV (reference sequence). V gave up 6 bases and J gave up 8 bases, with 20 bases separating them. The CDR3 totals 16 residues. The TCR sequence derives from an adult who was a healthcare worker with PCR-confirmed SARS-CoV-2 infection or an uninfected control (not recorded which). Sequencing was performed on whole blood, taken at baseline. The V and J genes are TRBV27 and TRBJ1-6; a weak D match, TRBD1 (5 bases). The CDR3 DNA reads TGTGCCAGCAGCCCGAGGGGAATCGCCCTTGATTCACCCCTCCACTTT. It codes for CASSPRGIALDSPLHF.